This T cell receptor (beta chain) was sequenced in a study of T-cell memory formation after mild COVID-19. Study-level background: Largely, TCR clusters stayed within a single donor.

Details on this clonotype: Its matching antigen is unknown.

MiXCR, run by TCRdb on the 5' RACE reads, gives a single entry per CDR3 protein. The sample yields some 260,000 distinct CDR3 sequences, around 17% seen once. Between the trimmed V and J ends, which lost 3 bases and 2 bases, there was a span of 10 bases. CDR3 length equals 14 residues. The germline gives CDR1 LGHDT, CDR2 YNNKEL (reference sequence). Whole-study results and caveats: Among clones contracting day 15 to 85, CD4/CD8 was balanced, whereas later expanders leaned CD4+. Clones from the second wave (peaking day 37) had unconfirmed SARS-CoV-2 specificity. Detection of some responders pre-infection suggested pre-existing cross-reactive memory T cells participated.

The sequenced material came from PBMCs or a T cell subset sorted from them (not recorded which). The rearrangement joins TRBV3-1 to TRBJ2-5, with D tentatively TRBD1 (6 bases). The receptor was derived from a man aged 18 to 29 who had mild COVID-19 (a few samples of this study predate the infection). Cell type and time point are not known. CDR3 amino acids: CASSHAQGQETQYF. Here the CDR3 DNA reads TGTGCCAGCAGCCATGCACAGGGACAAGAGACCCAGTACTTC.